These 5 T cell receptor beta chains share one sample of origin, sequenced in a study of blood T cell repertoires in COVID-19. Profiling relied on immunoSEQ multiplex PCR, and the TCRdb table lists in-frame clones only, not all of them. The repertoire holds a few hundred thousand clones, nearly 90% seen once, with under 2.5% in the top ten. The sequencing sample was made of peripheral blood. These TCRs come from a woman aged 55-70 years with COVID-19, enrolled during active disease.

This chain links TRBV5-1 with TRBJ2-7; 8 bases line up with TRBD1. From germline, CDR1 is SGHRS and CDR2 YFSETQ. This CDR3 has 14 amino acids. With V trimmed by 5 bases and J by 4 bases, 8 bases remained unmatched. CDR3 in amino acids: CASSPPGQEYEQYF. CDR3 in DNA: TGCGCCAGCAGTCCCCCGGGACAGGAATACGAGCAGTACTTC.

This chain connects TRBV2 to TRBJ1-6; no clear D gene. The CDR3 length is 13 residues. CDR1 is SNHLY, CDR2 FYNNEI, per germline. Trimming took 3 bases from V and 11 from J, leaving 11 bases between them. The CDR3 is CASSDGRGTPLHF. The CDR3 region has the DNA TGTGCCAGCAGTGATGGCCGGGGAACACCCCTCCACTTT.

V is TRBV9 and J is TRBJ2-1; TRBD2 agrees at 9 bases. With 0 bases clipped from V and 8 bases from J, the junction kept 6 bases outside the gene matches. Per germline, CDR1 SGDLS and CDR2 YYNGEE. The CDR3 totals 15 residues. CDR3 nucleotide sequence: TGTGCCAGCAGCGTAGGGCTAGCGGGGAGGGATGAGCAGTTCTTC. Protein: CASSVGLAGRDEQFF. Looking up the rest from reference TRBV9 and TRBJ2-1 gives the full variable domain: DSGVTQTPKHLITATGQRVTLRCSPRSGDLSVYWYQQSLDQGLQFLIQYYNGEERAKGNILERFSAQQFPDLHSELNLSSLELGDSALYFCASSVGLAGRDEQFFGPGTRLTVL.

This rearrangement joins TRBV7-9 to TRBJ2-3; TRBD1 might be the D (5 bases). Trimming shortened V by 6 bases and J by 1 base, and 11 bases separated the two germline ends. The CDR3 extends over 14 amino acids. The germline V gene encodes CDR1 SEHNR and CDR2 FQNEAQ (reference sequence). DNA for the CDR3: TGTGCCAGCAGTTTTGGGGCCGGCACAGATACGCAGTATTTT. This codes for CASSFGAGTDTQYF.

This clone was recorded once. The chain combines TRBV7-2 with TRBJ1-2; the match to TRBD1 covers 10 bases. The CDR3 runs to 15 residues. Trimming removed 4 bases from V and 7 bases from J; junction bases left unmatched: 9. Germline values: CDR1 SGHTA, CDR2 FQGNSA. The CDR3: CASSSYRQGAGGYTF. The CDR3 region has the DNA TGTGCCAGCAGCTCCTACAGACAGGGGGCCGGTGGCTACACCTTC.